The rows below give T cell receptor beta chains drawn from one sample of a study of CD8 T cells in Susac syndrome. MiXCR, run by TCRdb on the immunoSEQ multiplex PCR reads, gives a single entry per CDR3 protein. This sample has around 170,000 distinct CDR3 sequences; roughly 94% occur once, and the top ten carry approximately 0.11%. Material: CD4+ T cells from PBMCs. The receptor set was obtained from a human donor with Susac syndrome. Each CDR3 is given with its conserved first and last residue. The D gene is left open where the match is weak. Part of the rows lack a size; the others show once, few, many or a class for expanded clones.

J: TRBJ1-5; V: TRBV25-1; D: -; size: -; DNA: TGTGCCAGCAGTGAATCGGGTTCATGGCATCAGCCCCAGCATTTT; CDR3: CASSESGSWHQPQHF
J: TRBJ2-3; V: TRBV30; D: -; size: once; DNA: TGTGCCTGGAGGCAACCCTCCGCAGATACGCAGTATTTT; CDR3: CAWRQPSADTQYF
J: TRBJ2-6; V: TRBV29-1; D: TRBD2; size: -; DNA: TGCAGCGTTGAAGAGGCGGGGGCTGGGGCCAACGTCCTGACTTTC; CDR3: CSVEEAGAGANVLTF
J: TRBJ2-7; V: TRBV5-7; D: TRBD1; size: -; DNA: TGTGCCAGCAGCTTGGGAGGAGGGACAGGGCCCTACGAGCAGTACTTC; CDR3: CASSLGGGTGPYEQYF
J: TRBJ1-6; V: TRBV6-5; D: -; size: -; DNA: TGTGCCAGCAGTCTGGGGGGGGGACAATCACCCCTCCACTTT; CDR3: CASSLGGGQSPLHF
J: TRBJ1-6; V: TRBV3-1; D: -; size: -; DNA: TGTGCCAGCAGCCTTAACACAGGGCTTAATTCACCCCTCCACTTT; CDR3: CASSLNTGLNSPLHF
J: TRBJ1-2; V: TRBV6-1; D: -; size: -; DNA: TGTGCCAGCAGTGAAGTGGGGATCGGCTACACCTTC; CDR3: CASSEVGIGYTF
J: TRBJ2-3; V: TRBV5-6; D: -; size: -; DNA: TGTGCCAGCAGCATCGGACTCGGCAGCACAGATACGCAGTATTTT; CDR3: CASSIGLGSTDTQYF
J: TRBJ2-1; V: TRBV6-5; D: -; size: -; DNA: TGTGCCAGCAGTTACTCAGCGACATACGACAATGAGCAGTTCTTC; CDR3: CASSYSATYDNEQFF
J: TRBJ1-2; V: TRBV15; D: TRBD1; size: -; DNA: TGTGCCACCAGCAGAGATGATACAGGGGCCACCTATGGCTACACCTTC; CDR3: CATSRDDTGATYGYTF
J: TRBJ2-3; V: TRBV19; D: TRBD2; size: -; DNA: TGTGCCAGTAGTTTGCGGGGGGACGAAGATACGCAGTATTTT; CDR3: CASSLRGDEDTQYF
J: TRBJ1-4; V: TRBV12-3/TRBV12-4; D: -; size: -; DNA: TGTGCCAGCAGTTTCCAAACTAATGAAAAACTGTTTTTT; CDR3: CASSFQTNEKLFF
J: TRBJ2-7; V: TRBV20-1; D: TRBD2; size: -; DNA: TGCAGTGCTAAGGACTCCAGCGGGGGGGCCTCCTACGAGCAGTACTTC; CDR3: CSAKDSSGGASYEQYF
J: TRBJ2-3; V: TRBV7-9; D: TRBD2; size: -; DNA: TGTGCCAGCAGCTTAGGCGGACTAGCGGGGGGTACAGATACGCAGTATTTT; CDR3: CASSLGGLAGGTDTQYF
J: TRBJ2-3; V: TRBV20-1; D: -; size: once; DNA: TGCAGTGCTAGAGACCCCCTCTCTCTGACGCAGTATTTT; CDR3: CSARDPLSLTQYF
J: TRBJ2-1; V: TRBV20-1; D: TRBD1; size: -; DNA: TGCAGTGCTAGAGCCTCGACAGGGGACTCTTACAATGAGCAGTTCTTC; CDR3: CSARASTGDSYNEQFF
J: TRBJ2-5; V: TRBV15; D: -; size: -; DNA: TGTGCCACCAGCAGAGGGGGGTCCTCCGAGACCCAGTACTTC; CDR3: CATSRGGSSETQYF
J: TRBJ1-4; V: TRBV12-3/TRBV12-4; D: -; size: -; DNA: TGTGCCAGCAGTTTACGTCCGGGGGGGAATGAAAAACTGTTTTTT; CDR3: CASSLRPGGNEKLFF
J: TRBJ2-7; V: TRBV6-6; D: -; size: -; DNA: TGTGCCAGCAGGCCAGCTCAGGGAGCCTACGAGCAGTACTTC; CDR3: CASRPAQGAYEQYF
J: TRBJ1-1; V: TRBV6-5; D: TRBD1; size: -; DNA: TGTGCCAGCAGTTACAACCAGGGGGGGGGCTTGGGCACTGAAGCTTTCTTT; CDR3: CASSYNQGGGLGTEAFF
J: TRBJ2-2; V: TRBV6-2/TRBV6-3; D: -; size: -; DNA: TGTGCCAGCAGTTCCTTCGGGGGGGAGCTGTTTTTT; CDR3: CASSSFGGELFF
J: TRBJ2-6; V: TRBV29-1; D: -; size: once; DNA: TGCAGCGTTGTTAAGGATTCTGGGGCCAACGTCCTGACTTTC; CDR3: CSVVKDSGANVLTF
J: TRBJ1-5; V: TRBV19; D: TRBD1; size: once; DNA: TGTGCCAGTAGAGAGACAGGGGCTAATCAGCCCCAGCATTTT; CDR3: CASRETGANQPQHF
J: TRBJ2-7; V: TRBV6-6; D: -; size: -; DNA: TGTGCCAGCAGGACAGAGCGGGAGCAGTACTTC; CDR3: CASRTEREQYF
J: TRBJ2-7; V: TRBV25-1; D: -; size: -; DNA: TGTGCCAGCATGCGGATGGACAGCCGCGAGCAGTACTTC; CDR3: CASMRMDSREQYF
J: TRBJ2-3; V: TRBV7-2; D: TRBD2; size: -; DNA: TGTGCCAGCAGCTCGCGTCCCGGGACTAGCGGGGGGGCGAAAGATACGCAGTATTTT; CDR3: CASSSRPGTSGGAKDTQYF
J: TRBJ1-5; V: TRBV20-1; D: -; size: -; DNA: TGCAGTGCTAGGGGGCAGGTAAATCAGCCCCAGCATTTT; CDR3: CSARGQVNQPQHF
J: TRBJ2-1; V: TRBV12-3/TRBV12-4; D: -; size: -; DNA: TGTGCCAGCAGTCCGACAGGCTACAATGAGCAGTTCTTC; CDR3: CASSPTGYNEQFF
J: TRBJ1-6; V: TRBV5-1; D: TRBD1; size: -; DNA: TGCGCCAGCAGCTTGGATAATGACAGGGCCTCACCCCTCCACTTT; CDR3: CASSLDNDRASPLHF
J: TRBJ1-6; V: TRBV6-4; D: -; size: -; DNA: TGTGCCAGCAAGGTTATGGGGCGGTTGGGGCCCACGCCCCTCCACTTT; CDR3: CASKVMGRLGPTPLHF
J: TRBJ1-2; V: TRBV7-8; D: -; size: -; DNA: TGTGCCAGCAGCTTGACACAGAGCCTGAGTGGCTACACCTTC; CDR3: CASSLTQSLSGYTF
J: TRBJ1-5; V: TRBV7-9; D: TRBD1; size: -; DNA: TGTGCCAGCAGCCCGACAGGGGTTCAGCCCCAGCATTTT; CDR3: CASSPTGVQPQHF
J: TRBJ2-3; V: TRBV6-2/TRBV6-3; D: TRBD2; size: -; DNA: TGTGCCAGCACCCAGCGGGGGGGAGGCACAGATACGCAGTATTTT; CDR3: CASTQRGGGTDTQYF
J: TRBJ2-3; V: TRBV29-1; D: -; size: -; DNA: TGCAGCGCCCCAGGGCAGTACACAGATACGCAGTATTTT; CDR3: CSAPGQYTDTQYF
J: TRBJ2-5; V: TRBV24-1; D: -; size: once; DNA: TGTGCCACGACTTGCCCGCTGCCCCAAGAGACCCAGTACTTC; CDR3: CATTCPLPQETQYF
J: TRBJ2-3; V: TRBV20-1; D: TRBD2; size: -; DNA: TGCAGTGCTAGAGATGTGGGGGGGGAAAGGCCGGTCGTGGCAGATACGCAGTATTTT; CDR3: CSARDVGGERPVVADTQYF
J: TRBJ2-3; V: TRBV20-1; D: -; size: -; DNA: TGCAGTGCTGGACCAGGTGGAAACACAGATACGCAGTATTTT; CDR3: CSAGPGGNTDTQYF
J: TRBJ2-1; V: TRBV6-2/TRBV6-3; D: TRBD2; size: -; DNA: TGTGCCAGCAGTCGTGGCGGGGGGCTTTTGGGTGAGCAGTTCTTC; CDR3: CASSRGGGLLGEQFF
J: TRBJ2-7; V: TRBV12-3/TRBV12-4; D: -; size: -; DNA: TGTGCCAGCAGGCCGGGACGAAGCTCCTACGAGCAGTACTTC; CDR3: CASRPGRSSYEQYF
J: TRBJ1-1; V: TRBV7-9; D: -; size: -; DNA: TGTGCCAGCTCGGAGGCGCCGACGACCACTGAAGCTTTCTTT; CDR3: CASSEAPTTTEAFF
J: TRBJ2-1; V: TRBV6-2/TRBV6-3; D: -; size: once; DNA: TGTGCCAGCAGCCTGGGGATAGCGGAGCAGTTCTTC; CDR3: CASSLGIAEQFF
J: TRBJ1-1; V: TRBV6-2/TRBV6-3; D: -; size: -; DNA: TGTGCCAGCAGTTGGACGGAACTGAACACTGAAGCTTTCTTT; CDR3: CASSWTELNTEAFF
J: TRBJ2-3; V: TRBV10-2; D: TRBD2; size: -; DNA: TGCGCCAGCAGTGACCCTAGCGGGGAGTTCACAGATACGCAGTATTTT; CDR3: CASSDPSGEFTDTQYF
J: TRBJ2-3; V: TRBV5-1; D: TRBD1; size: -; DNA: TGCGCCAGCAGCTTGGGACAGGGAAGAGATACGCAGTATTTT; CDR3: CASSLGQGRDTQYF
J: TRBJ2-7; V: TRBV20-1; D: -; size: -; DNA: TGCAGTGCTAGAGCCCATGATCGGGGCTACGAGCAGTACTTC; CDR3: CSARAHDRGYEQYF